The 3 T cell receptor beta chains given below trace back to one sample, sequenced in a study of T cell responses to AZD1222 COVID-19 vaccine. Sequencing was performed with immunoSEQ multiplex PCR; in TCRdb, only in-frame clones are kept and a portion is missing. The sample includes around 180,000 clones, about 88% of them seen just once. Sequences were derived from peripheral blood, sampled 28 days after the second AZD1222 dose. Receptors were obtained from an adult who received the AZD1222 COVID-19 vaccine.

CDR3 amino acids: CASRSSADNEQFF. For the CDR3, the DNA is TGTGCCAGCAGGAGTTCCGCAGACAATGAGCAGTTCTTC. The gene calls are TRBV6-5 and TRBJ2-1; unclear D gene. Germline V gene sequence: CDR1 MNHEY, CDR2 SVGAGI. This CDR3 comprises 13 residues. Deletions cut 6 bases from V and 5 bases from J, with 11 bases between.

This chain uses TRBV5-1 with TRBJ2-1; 12 bases are shared with TRBD1. The CDR3 has 14 residues. V shed 4 bases, J shed 6 bases, and the junction held 2 bases outside the gene matches. The germline CDR1 and CDR2 sequences are SGHRS and YFSETQ. CDR3 nucleotides: TGCGCCAGCAGCCGGGACAGGGGGCTCAATGAGCAGTTCTTC. Translating gives CASSRDRGLNEQFF.

The chain uses TRBV6-5 and TRBJ1-5; D gene uncertain. The germline gives CDR1 MNHEY, CDR2 SVGAGI. There are 13 residues in the CDR3. Trimming took 7 bases from V and 3 from J, leaving 10 bases between them. The CDR3 protein is CASTTDPNQPQHF. The CDR3 coding sequence is TGTGCCAGCACCACGGACCCCAATCAGCCCCAGCATTTT.